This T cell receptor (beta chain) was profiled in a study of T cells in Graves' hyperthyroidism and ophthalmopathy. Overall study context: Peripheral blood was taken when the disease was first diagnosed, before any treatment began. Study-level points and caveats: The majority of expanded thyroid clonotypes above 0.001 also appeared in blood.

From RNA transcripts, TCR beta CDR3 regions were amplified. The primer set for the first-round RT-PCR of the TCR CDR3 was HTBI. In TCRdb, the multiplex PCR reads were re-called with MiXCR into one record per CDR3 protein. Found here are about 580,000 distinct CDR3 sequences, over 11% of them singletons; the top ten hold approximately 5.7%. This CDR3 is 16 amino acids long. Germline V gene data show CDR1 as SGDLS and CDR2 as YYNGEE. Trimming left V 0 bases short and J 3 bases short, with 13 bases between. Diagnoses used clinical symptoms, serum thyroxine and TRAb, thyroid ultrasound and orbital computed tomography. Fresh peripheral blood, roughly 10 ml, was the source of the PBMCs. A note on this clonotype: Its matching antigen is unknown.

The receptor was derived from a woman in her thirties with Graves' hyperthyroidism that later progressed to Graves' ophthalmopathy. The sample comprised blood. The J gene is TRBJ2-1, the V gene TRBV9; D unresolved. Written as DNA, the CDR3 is TGTGCCAGCAGCGTAGAAGTGGGGTTAAGCTACAATGAGCAGTTCTTC. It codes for CASSVEVGLSYNEQFF.